A selection of T cell receptor beta chains follows, all from one sample in a study of shared clonotypes between healthy human individuals. Method: immunoSEQ multiplex PCR; TCRdb's copy keeps in-frame clones and lacks some. The sample has 2 million or so clones, just under 95% seen once; the top ten hold 1.1%. The sample was naive CD8+ T cells sorted from blood. These receptors were collected from a man aged 18-30 years in good health. Each CDR3 is given with its conserved first and last residue. The D gene is left open where the match is weak. Not all rows give a size; the values are once, few, many and, for expanded clones, a class.

cdr3_nt,cdr3_aa,clone_size,d_call,v_call,j_call
TGTGCCAGCAGCTTAGATAAGGGTCCTGCCTGGGTGCCTTACTATGGCTACACCTTC,CASSLDKGPAWVPYYGYTF,-,-,TRBV11-2,TRBJ1-2
TGCGCCAGCAGCTCTGGGTCCGGGAATGAGCAGTTCTTC,CASSSGSGNEQFF,once,-,TRBV5-1,TRBJ2-1
TGTGCCAGCAGCTTAGGCGGCTATGGCTACACCTTC,CASSLGGYGYTF,few,-,TRBV13,TRBJ1-2
TGTGCCAGCAGTTTATGGCCGTTAGAGGGACCTAGCTCCTACGAGCAGTACTTC,CASSLWPLEGPSSYEQYF,-,-,TRBV27,TRBJ2-7
TGTGCCAGCAAAGTGGGACCTAACACAGATACGCAGTATTTT,CASKVGPNTDTQYF,-,-,TRBV6-4,TRBJ2-3
TGTGCCAGCAGCCACACGAGGCCACGTGGGTTAGCTAATGAAAAACTGTTTTTT,CASSHTRPRGLANEKLFF,-,-,TRBV5-8,TRBJ1-4
TGTGCCAGCAGCCGATTACAGGGGTTTCACGAGCAGTACTTC,CASSRLQGFHEQYF,-,TRBD1,TRBV5-6,TRBJ2-7
TGTGCCAGCAGCGACGGCCCAGGGGCGTCGCAGCCCCAGCATTTT,CASSDGPGASQPQHF,-,-,TRBV9,TRBJ1-5
TGTGCCAGCAGCTTATCCGGGGGGTACACTGAAGCTTTCTTT,CASSLSGGYTEAFF,-,-,TRBV7-9,TRBJ1-1
TGTGCCAGCAGTTTCGGACAGGGGAAGGAGGATGGCTACACCTTC,CASSFGQGKEDGYTF,-,TRBD1,TRBV6-5,TRBJ1-2
TGTGCCAGCACACAAACAGGGGGCACCGGGGAGCTGTTTTTT,CASTQTGGTGELFF,-,TRBD1,TRBV27,TRBJ2-2
TGCGCCAGCAGCGCACTAGTTGCGGGAATCGGTGATGAGCAGTTCTTC,CASSALVAGIGDEQFF,-,-,TRBV4-3,TRBJ2-1
TGTGCCAGCAGCTTAGAAGTCGATCAGCCCCAGCATTTT,CASSLEVDQPQHF,-,-,TRBV11-2,TRBJ1-5
TGTGCCAGCAGTTTATTGATACGGGGGGGCTACAATGAGCAGTTCTTC,CASSLLIRGGYNEQFF,-,TRBD2,TRBV28,TRBJ2-1
TGTGCCAGCAGTTACTCTGCCGGGGAAGACTATGGCTACACCTTC,CASSYSAGEDYGYTF,-,-,TRBV6-5,TRBJ1-2
TGTGCCAGCAGAGTGGAGGATCCGGGGGAGCTGTTTTTT,CASRVEDPGELFF,-,-,TRBV7-2,TRBJ2-2
TGTGCCACCAGCCCACTAGCGGGAGAGTCCTACGAGCAGTACTTC,CATSPLAGESYEQYF,-,TRBD2,TRBV15,TRBJ2-7
TGCAGCGTCCCCTTGGAGACCCAGTACTTC,CSVPLETQYF,-,-,TRBV29-1,TRBJ2-5
TGTGCCAGCAGTTTATTAGGGACAGGGGGCATGGTCTATGGCTACACCTTC,CASSLLGTGGMVYGYTF,once,TRBD1,TRBV28,TRBJ1-2
TGCGCCAGCAGCCAACTCGACCCAGGGACCATAAGCTCCTACGAGCAGTACTTC,CASSQLDPGTISSYEQYF,once,-,TRBV4-1,TRBJ2-7